A single sample is the source of the 10 T cell receptor beta chains below, sequenced in a study of blood T cell repertoires in COVID-19. Only in-frame clones appear in the TCRdb table, and some are missing; sequencing was by immunoSEQ multiplex PCR. The repertoire consists of 30,000 to 40,000 clones, with approximately 89% occurring once and the leading ten covering around 2%. What was sequenced was peripheral blood. These receptors originate from a man aged 45 to 65 with active COVID-19.

V gene TRBV3-1 (or the pseudogene TRBV3-2) combines with J gene TRBJ2-3; D possibly corresponds to TRBD1 (5 bases). In germline, CDR1 is LGHDT, CDR2 YNNKEL (reference sequence). The CDR3 is 15 residues long. V was clipped by 0 bases and J by 4 bases, with 11 bases between them. CDR3: CASSQDIGVPDTQYF. CDR3 bases: TGTGCCAGCAGCCAAGATATAGGGGTGCCAGATACGCAGTATTTT.

The gene calls are TRBV7-9 and TRBJ1-5; 7 bases agree with TRBD1. CDR3 size: 13 residues. Per the germline V gene, CDR1 is SEHNR and CDR2 is FQNEAQ (reference sequence). Unmatched junction bases numbered 1, after V lost 4 bases and J lost 4 bases. CDR3 residues: CASSSQGNQPQHF. DNA for the CDR3: TGTGCCAGCAGCTCACAGGGGAATCAGCCCCAGCATTTT.

V usage is TRBV4-1 and J usage is TRBJ1-2; 9 bases map to TRBD1. Trimming cost V 4 bases and J 3 bases; bases outside gene matches: 6. The germline V gene has CDR1 MGHRA and CDR2 YSYEKL. The CDR3 has 15 amino acids. CDR3 loop: CASSPGQGFDYGYTF. The CDR3 bases are TGCGCCAGCAGCCCGGGACAGGGATTCGACTATGGCTACACCTTC.

This rearrangement joins TRBV19 to TRBJ2-1, with 10 bases lining up with TRBD1. J gave up 12 bases and V 6 bases, and 14 bases lay outside the gene matches. This CDR3 is 15 amino acids long. Germline loops: CDR1 LNHDA, CDR2 SQIVND (reference sequence). CDR3 in amino acids: CASSDRVRDRGAQFF. DNA for the CDR3: TGTGCCAGTAGCGATAGAGTCCGGGACAGGGGTGCGCAGTTCTTC.

This chain uses TRBV5-4 with TRBJ1-2; 8 bases agree with TRBD1. The CDR3 contains 14 residues. CDR1 is SGHNT and CDR2 is YYREEE in the germline V gene (reference sequence). The V segment lost 0 bases and the J segment 4 bases; nucleotides outside the gene matches: 2. The CDR3 loop is CASSLGTGGYGYTF. The CDR3 coding sequence is TGTGCCAGCAGCTTGGGAACAGGGGGCTATGGCTACACCTTC.

The chain couples TRBV3-1 (or the pseudogene TRBV3-2) to TRBJ1-3, with a tentative D call TRBD1 (6 bases). CDR1 and CDR2 (germline): LGHDT, YNNKEL (reference sequence). Trimming took off 3 bases at V and 5 bases at J, with 14 bases between the two ends. The CDR3 has 15 amino acids. The CDR3 bases are TGTGCCAGCAGCCAGAGGGACATGGTGAGAAACACCATATATTTT. Protein: CASSQRDMVRNTIYF.

This chain connects TRBV2 to TRBJ2-5, with D possibly being TRBD1 (6 bases). The CDR3 covers 15 residues. The germline V gene has CDR1 SNHLY and CDR2 FYNNEI. Trimming took off 2 bases at V and 0 bases at J, with 10 bases between the two ends. The CDR3: CASSESRQDQETQYF. The CDR3 nucleotides are TGTGCCAGCAGTGAAAGTAGACAGGACCAAGAGACCCAGTACTTC.

The genes are TRBV2 and TRBJ2-3; 13 bases are shared with TRBD2. Looked up from germline, CDR1 is SNHLY and CDR2 is FYNNEI. The length of the CDR3 is 14 residues. V gave up 5 bases and J gave up 5 bases; unmatched junction bases: 1. The CDR3 spells CASSTSGGGDTQYF. The DNA of the CDR3 is TGTGCCAGCAGTACTAGCGGGGGGGGAGATACGCAGTATTTT.

The chain recombines TRBV5-8 with TRBJ2-7, with 10 bases identical to TRBD1. This CDR3 is built from 17 residues. Per the germline V gene, CDR1 is SGHTS and CDR2 is YDEGEE. V lost 2 bases and J lost 4; bases outside the gene matches: 12. The CDR3 spells CASSFFTLTGGKYEQYF. The CDR3 DNA reads as TGTGCCAGCAGCTTTTTCACCCTGACAGGGGGCAAGTACGAGCAGTACTTC.

The chain is built from TRBV19 and TRBJ1-5; possibly TRBD1 for D (6 bases). This CDR3 region has 16 residues. Germline-derived CDR1 and CDR2 are LNHDA and SQIVND (reference sequence). V was trimmed by 3 bases and J by 7 bases, leaving 19 bases between them. The CDR3 here is CASSIKWGTGRQPQHF. The CDR3 coding sequence is TGTGCCAGTAGTATCAAGTGGGGAACAGGGCGCCAGCCCCAGCATTTT.